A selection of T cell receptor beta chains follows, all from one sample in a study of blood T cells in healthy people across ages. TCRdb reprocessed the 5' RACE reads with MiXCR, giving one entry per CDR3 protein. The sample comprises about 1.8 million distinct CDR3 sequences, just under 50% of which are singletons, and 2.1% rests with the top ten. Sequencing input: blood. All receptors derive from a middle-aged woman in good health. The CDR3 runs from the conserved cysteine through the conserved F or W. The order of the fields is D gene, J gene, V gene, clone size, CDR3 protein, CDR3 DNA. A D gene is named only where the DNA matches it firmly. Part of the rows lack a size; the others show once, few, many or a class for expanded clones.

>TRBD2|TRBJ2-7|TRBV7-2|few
CASSPDGAGGQEQYF
TGTGCCAGCAGCCCGGACGGGGCGGGGGGCCAAGAGCAGTACTTC
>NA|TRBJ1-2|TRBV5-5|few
CASSLEGSSATGYTF
TGTGCCAGCAGCTTGGAAGGCAGTTCTGCAACTGGCTACACCTTC
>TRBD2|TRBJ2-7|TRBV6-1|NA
CASSAAGTSGGLSSYNEQYF
TGTGCCAGCAGTGCAGCCGGGACTAGCGGGGGGTTGAGCTCCTACAATGAGCAGTACTTC
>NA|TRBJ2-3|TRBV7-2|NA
CASSRGDTSTDTQYF
TGTGCCAGCAGCCGAGGGGACACGAGCACAGATACGCAGTATTTT
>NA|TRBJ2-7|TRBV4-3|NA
CASSQGVGGPTYEQYF
TGCGCCAGCAGCCAAGGGGTCGGGGGGCCTACCTACGAGCAGTACTTC
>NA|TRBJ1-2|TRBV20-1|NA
CSARVVSYGYTF
TGCAGTGCTAGAGTGGTCAGTTATGGCTACACCTTC
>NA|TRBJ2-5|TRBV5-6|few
CASSFLGGNQETQYF
TGTGCCAGCAGCTTCCTAGGGGGGAACCAAGAGACCCAGTACTTC
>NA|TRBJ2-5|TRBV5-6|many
CASSLGTTQETQYF
TGCGCCAGCAGCCTAGGGACGACCCAAGAGACCCAGTACTTC
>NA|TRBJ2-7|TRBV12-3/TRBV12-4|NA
CASSWGEGYEQYF
TGTGCCAGCAGTTGGGGGGAAGGTTACGAGCAGTACTTC
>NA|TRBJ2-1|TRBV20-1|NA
CSARAGASAYEQFF
TGCAGTGCTAGAGCTGGGGCTAGCGCTTATGAGCAGTTCTTC
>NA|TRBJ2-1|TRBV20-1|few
CSARVSSEQFF
TGCAGTGCTAGAGTGAGCAGTGAGCAGTTCTTC
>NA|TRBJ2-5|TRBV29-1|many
CSYQWVPTGQQETQYF
TGCAGCTACCAATGGGTTCCCACAGGACAACAAGAGACCCAGTACTTC
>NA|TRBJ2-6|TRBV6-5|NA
CASSFRRQATSGANVLTF
TGTGCCAGCAGTTTCCGCAGGCAGGCGACCTCTGGGGCCAACGTCCTGACTTTC
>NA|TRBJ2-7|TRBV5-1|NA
CASSLGGHLSSYEQYF
TGCGCCAGCAGCTTGGGGGGACACCTCAGCTCCTACGAGCAGTACTTC
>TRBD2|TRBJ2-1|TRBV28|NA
CASSLWGHGTSGPTAYNEQFF
TGTGCCAGCAGTTTATGGGGACACGGGACTAGCGGGCCCACGGCCTACAATGAGCAGTTCTTC